This T cell receptor beta chain comes out of a study of blood T cell repertoires in COVID-19. Overall study: The analysed material was cDNA or gDNA that came from T cells, B-cell-depleted T cells, or PBMCs.

Germline CDR1 is SQVTM and CDR2 is ANQGSEA. The CDR3 is 10 residues long. Trimming removed 8 bases from V and 4 bases from J, with 8 bases in between. Original processing notes: Estimates of nucleated cell counts were drawn from the amplification of reference gene primers. Some clones are missing from TCRdb's copy, which holds only in-frame ones; the method was immunoSEQ multiplex PCR. The D gene and trimming were derived from the DNA, and the V and J assignments and clone size from that table. The sample includes some 50,000 clones, over 70% of them seen just once. The chain recombines TRBV29-1 with TRBJ1-1; no firm D call. This receptor was taken from a man between 70 and 80 years old with acute or convalescent COVID-19. The source material was peripheral blood. The CDR3 sequence is CSTGGTEAFF. The DNA for the CDR3 is TGCAGCACCGGTGGCACTGAAGCTTTCTTT.